The rows below give T cell receptor beta chains drawn from one sample of a study of cytomegalovirus exposure and HLA in healthy donors. The repertoire was sequenced with immunoSEQ multiplex PCR; TCRdb's copy has only in-frame clones and lacks some. This table holds approximately 160,000 clones, approximately 79% found once. Source material: PBMCs. These receptors originate from a human donor in good health. Both conserved end residues are part of each CDR3. Each record gives: J gene, V gene, CDR3 protein.

TRBJ2-7 | TRBV2 | CASTPMGDRGTYEQYF
TRBJ2-2 | TRBV4-2 | CASSQNRDSTGELFF
TRBJ1-1 | TRBV6-1 | CASRENPAGSTEAFF
TRBJ2-3 | TRBV15 | CATSRVRLGLSSVATQYF
TRBJ1-2 | TRBV4-1 | CASSHVLNFERNGF
TRBJ2-7 | TRBV29-1 | CSVGARGGAYGEQYF
TRBJ1-1 | TRBV19 | CASSIGSALILDTEAFF
TRBJ2-2 | TRBV18 | CASSPPGQKNTGELFF
TRBJ1-5 | TRBV19 | CASSNPGQGVYSNQPQHF
TRBJ2-7 | TRBV6-5 | CASSSGSYEQYF
TRBJ2-3 | TRBV6-6 | CASPPSGAETDTQYF
TRBJ1-4 | TRBV9 | CASSASGTANEKLFF
TRBJ1-4 | TRBV15 | CATSRDSRRKPGQGGANEKLFF
TRBJ1-4 | TRBV6-6 | CATSNGLEKLFF
TRBJ1-2 | TRBV28 | CASRVSRGNYGYTF
TRBJ1-6 | TRBV7-9 | CASSLAPGQGAPLHF
TRBJ2-2 | TRBV9 | CASSLMDSQNTGELFF
TRBJ2-1 | TRBV7-9 | CASSLVLPQVNEQFF
TRBJ1-5 | TRBV5-1 | CASSLIGGRNQPQHF
TRBJ2-1 | TRBV4-3 | CASSPRTGGLFGEQFF
TRBJ1-5 | TRBV19 | CASSIKGTGTSSNQPQHF
TRBJ1-3 | TRBV5-1 | CASSLGPTGNSGNTIYF
TRBJ1-6 | TRBV4-2 | CASSLTGMGSPLHF
TRBJ2-7 | TRBV10-2 | CASEGVIPGGHSYEQYF
TRBJ2-3 | TRBV19 | CASSIRGGGTDTQYF
TRBJ2-7 | TRBV27 | CASSSNWDRPGEQYF
TRBJ2-1 | TRBV27 | CASSSDWGGEQFF
TRBJ2-5 | TRBV19 | CASSIAGNQETQYF
TRBJ1-2 | TRBV2 | CASSEVQGMGYTF
TRBJ2-1 | TRBV7-3 | CASSHIDYPHEQFF
TRBJ2-7 | TRBV7-2 | CASSLGGGPGYEQYF
TRBJ2-3 | TRBV6-1 | CASSNRGGTDTQYF
TRBJ1-2 | TRBV6-1 | CASTLDREAGYTF
TRBJ1-1 | TRBV7-9 | CASFGLLNTEAFF
TRBJ2-7 | TRBV4-1 | CASSQDGTSGEQYF
TRBJ1-6 | TRBV5-8 | CASSLGGIGGNHF
TRBJ2-7 | TRBV11-2 | CASSLGDWGQGSSYEQYF
TRBJ2-7 | TRBV27 | CASGPGRAYEQYF
TRBJ1-1 | TRBV27 | CASSFLPTSSGTEAFF
TRBJ1-6 | TRBV6-1 | CASRVTANSPLHF
TRBJ1-2 | TRBV5-8 | CASSFGGLTYGYTF
TRBJ1-2 | TRBV9 | CASSGGVSNYGYTF